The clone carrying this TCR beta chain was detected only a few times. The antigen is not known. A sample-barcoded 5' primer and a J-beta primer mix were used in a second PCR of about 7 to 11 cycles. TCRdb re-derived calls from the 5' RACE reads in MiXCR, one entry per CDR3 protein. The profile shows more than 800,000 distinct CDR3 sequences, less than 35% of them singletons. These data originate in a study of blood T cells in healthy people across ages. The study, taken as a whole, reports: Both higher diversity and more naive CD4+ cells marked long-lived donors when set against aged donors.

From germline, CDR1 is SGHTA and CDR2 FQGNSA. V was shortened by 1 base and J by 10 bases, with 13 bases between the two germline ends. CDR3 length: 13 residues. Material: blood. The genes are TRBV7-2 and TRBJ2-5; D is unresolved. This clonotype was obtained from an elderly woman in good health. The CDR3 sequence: CASSLGLGVGQYF. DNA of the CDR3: TGTGCCAGCAGCTTAGGCCTAGGAGTCGGCCAGTACTTC.